Below, 21 T cell receptor beta chains from the same sample are listed, as sequenced in a study of blood T cell repertoires in COVID-19. TCRdb's copy holds only in-frame clones and misses some; the assay was immunoSEQ multiplex PCR. The table has about 470,000 clones, 87% seen once. Specimen: PBMCs or T cells enriched from blood (not recorded which). Receptors were obtained from a woman between 18 and 29 years old who had recovered from COVID-19.

V usage is TRBV27 and J usage is TRBJ1-2; D is unresolved. V was shortened by 4 bases and J by 3 bases, with 9 bases between the two germline ends. The germline V gene encodes CDR1 MNHEY and CDR2 SMNVEV (reference sequence). The CDR3 loop spans 13 amino acids. The CDR3 DNA reads as TGTGCCAGCAGTTCCGGAGGCGACTATGGCTACACCTTC. Protein: CASSSGGDYGYTF.

The chain combines TRBV6-1 with TRBJ1-3, with D maybe TRBD1 (6 bases). The CDR3 extends over 16 amino acids. The V gene lost 3 bases and the J gene lost 2 bases, with 14 bases spanning the gap. Germline V lookup: CDR1 MNHNS, CDR2 SASEGT. CDR3 coding DNA: TGTGCCAGCAGTGATCTCAGGGGAAGGGCTGGAAACACCATATATTTT. It is translated as CASSDLRGRAGNTIYF.

This sequence joins TRBV3-1 (or the pseudogene TRBV3-2) and TRBJ1-4, with 7 bases matching TRBD1. Germline CDR1 and CDR2: LGHDT and YNNKEL (reference sequence). The CDR3 covers 16 residues. V shed 4 bases and J 8 bases; nucleotides not matched to a gene: 13. CDR3 sequence (DNA): TGTGCCAGCAGCCCGGTCCGGGCAGGGGGGCGAGAAAAACTGTTTTTT. Protein product: CASSPVRAGGREKLFF.

The chain couples TRBV11-3 to TRBJ1-2, with 11 bases identical to TRBD1. The germline CDR1 and CDR2 sequences are SGHNT and YENEEA. The CDR3 sequence is 18 residues long. Trimming cost V 0 bases and J 8 bases; bases outside gene matches: 14. CDR3 amino acids: CASSLDQAGTGGREGYTF. The CDR3 region has the DNA TGTGCCAGCAGCTTAGACCAGGCCGGGACAGGGGGTCGAGAGGGCTACACCTTC.

The chain employs TRBV28 and TRBJ1-2; D perhaps matches TRBD1 (5 bases). In germline, CDR1 is MDHEN, CDR2 SYDVKM. CDR3 length: 15 residues. With 5 bases removed from V and 0 bases from J, the gap between germline ends came to 13 bases. In nucleotides, the CDR3 is TGTGCCAGCAGTCCACCCACGACAGCTAACTATGGCTACACCTTC. It translates to CASSPPTTANYGYTF.

The chain recombines TRBV6-2 or TRBV6-3 with TRBJ2-3; 13 positions agree with TRBD2. CDR3 size: 17 residues. With V trimmed by 5 bases and J by 2 bases, 7 bases remained unmatched. Germline-derived CDR1 and CDR2 are MNHEY and SVGEGT. The chain's CDR3 is CASSEAGLAGDTDTQYF. DNA for the CDR3: TGTGCCAGCAGTGAGGCTGGACTAGCGGGGGACACAGATACGCAGTATTTT.

The CDR3 here is CASSSGAGGPGNTIYF. The CDR3 DNA reads TGTGCCAGCAGCTCCGGGGCAGGGGGCCCTGGAAACACCATATATTTT. This chain connects TRBV7-9 to TRBJ1-3; TRBD1 matches 8 bases. Germline loops: CDR1 SEHNR, CDR2 FQNEAQ (reference sequence). V lost 4 bases, J lost 2 bases, and 7 bases stayed unmatched. The CDR3 is made up of 16 amino acids.

The chain has TRBV2 and TRBJ2-1; TRBD1 aligns across 9 bases. V gave up 6 bases and J gave up 9 bases; unmatched junction bases: 18. There are 17 residues in the CDR3. Germline CDR1 reads SNHLY; CDR2 reads FYNNEI. The CDR3 nucleotides are TGTGCCAGCAGCGGATGGACCGGACAGGGGAGCGGAGGTGAGCAGTTCTTC. It yields the protein CASSGWTGQGSGGEQFF.

This chain links TRBV2 with TRBJ2-1; 11 bases are a match to TRBD1. With 7 bases clipped from V and 6 bases from J, the junction kept 11 bases outside the gene matches. The CDR3 is 16 residues long. Germline V gene data show CDR1 as SNHLY and CDR2 as FYNNEI. Written as DNA, the CDR3 is TGTGCCAGCAATTTCGCCAGGGACAGGGGGATCAATGAGCAGTTCTTC. Its translation is CASNFARDRGINEQFF.

The V call is TRBV11-2, the J call TRBJ1-1; D is unclear. The CDR3 spans 12 residues. Per the germline V gene, CDR1 is SGHAT and CDR2 is FQNNGV. V dropped 1 base and J dropped 3 bases, with 3 bases sitting between them. The CDR3 DNA is TGTGCCAGCAGCTTAGTCTACACTGAAGCTTTCTTT. It specifies CASSLVYTEAFF.

The gene calls are TRBV9 and TRBJ2-7, with TRBD1 matching 9 bases. J lost 1 base, V lost 3 bases, and 5 bases had no gene match. Per the germline V gene, CDR1 is SGDLS and CDR2 is YYNGEE. The length of the CDR3 is 15 residues. CDR3 sequence: CASSAGTGISYEQYF. CDR3 DNA sequence: TGTGCCAGCAGCGCCGGGACAGGGATATCCTACGAGCAGTACTTC.

V and J are TRBV3-1 (or the pseudogene TRBV3-2) and TRBJ1-2, with 8 bases aligning to TRBD1. V lost 0 bases and J lost 7; bases outside the gene matches: 13. The CDR3 contains 17 residues. The germline CDR1 and CDR2 sequences are LGHDT and YNNKEL (reference sequence). CDR3 DNA sequence: TGTGCCAGCAGCCAAGAGTTTCAATGGACAGGGTTCACTGGCTACACCTTC. Its translation: CASSQEFQWTGFTGYTF.

CDR3 sequence: CASSLQGTYEQYF. DNA for the CDR3: TGTGCCAGCAGCTTGCAGGGAACCTACGAGCAGTACTTC. This chain connects TRBV5-6 to TRBJ2-7; D might be TRBD1 (5 bases). CDR3 length: 13 amino acids. Trimming cost V 1 base and J 2 bases, with 7 bases left between them. CDR1 and CDR2 from the germline V gene are SGHDT and YYEEEE.

This chain uses TRBV27 with TRBJ2-1, with 10 positions matching TRBD2. From germline, CDR1 is MNHEY and CDR2 SMNVEV (reference sequence). The CDR3 has 16 amino acids. The V and J ends lost 3 bases and 9 bases, in that order; junction bases with no gene match: 11. The CDR3 DNA sequence: TGTGCCAGCAGTTTGGACCCAAAGCGGGGGGGCGCTGAGCAGTTCTTC. This gives the protein CASSLDPKRGGAEQFF.

The V call is TRBV30, the J call TRBJ1-2; 7 nucleotides line up with TRBD1. The CDR3 extends over 13 amino acids. The junction had 6 bases not matched to a gene; V was cut back by 5 bases and J by 3 bases. Germline assignment: CDR1 GTSNPN and CDR2 SVGIG (reference sequence). Written as DNA, the CDR3 is TGTGCCTGGGCGGACAGGTCGGACTATGGCTACACCTTC. Its protein product is CAWADRSDYGYTF.

This clone occurred a few times. Here the CDR3 DNA reads TGTGCCTGGAACACAGGAAATGAAAAACTGTTTTTT. It encodes CAWNTGNEKLFF. The V and J genes are TRBV30 and TRBJ1-4, with TRBD1 as a possible D gene (5 bases). The germline CDR1 and CDR2 sequences are GTSNPN and SVGIG (reference sequence). The V end was cut by 4 bases, the J end by 5 bases, with 8 bases between. The CDR3 has 12 residues.

The genes are TRBV30 and TRBJ1-1, with D maybe TRBD1 (6 bases). The V and J ends lost 1 base and 0 bases respectively, with 18 bases between them. The CDR3 is 17 residues long. Germline values: CDR1 GTSNPN, CDR2 SVGIG (reference sequence). CDR3 DNA sequence: TGTGCCTGGAGTGCCAGCAGGGGCAAATTCATGAACACTGAAGCTTTCTTT. This encodes CAWSASRGKFMNTEAFF.

The V call is TRBV5-1, the J call TRBJ1-1; D may be TRBD1 (5 bases). The germline V gene encodes CDR1 SGHRS and CDR2 YFSETQ. CDR3 length: 14 residues. The V end was cut by 4 bases, the J end by 0 bases, with 10 bases between. The chain's CDR3 is CASSQGGMNTEAFF. The CDR3 DNA follows: TGCGCCAGCAGCCAGGGTGGGATGAACACTGAAGCTTTCTTT.

The chain couples TRBV5-4 to TRBJ1-2; D remains unclear. Trimming removed 4 bases at V and 4 bases at J, with 14 bases between. The CDR3 is made up of 14 amino acids. Per germline, CDR1 SGHNT and CDR2 YYREEE (reference sequence). CDR3 sequence reads: CASSPNRVLYGYTF. CDR3 coding DNA: TGTGCCAGCAGCCCAAACCGGGTACTCTATGGCTACACCTTC. The whole variable domain, remainder taken from reference TRBV5-4 and TRBJ1-2, is ETGVTQSPTHLIKTRGQQVTLRCSSQSGHNTVSWYQQALGQGPQFIFQYYREEENGRGNFPPRFSGLQFPNYSSELNVNALELDDSALYLCASSPNRVLYGYTFGSGTRLTVV.

This chain connects TRBV7-9 to TRBJ1-4; D uncertain. The CDR3 covers 16 residues. V dropped 0 bases and J dropped 8 bases, with 16 bases sitting between them. CDR1 SEHNR and CDR2 FQNEAQ come from the germline V gene (reference sequence). CDR3 sequence reads: CASSLALSLGREKLFF. Written as DNA, the CDR3 is TGTGCCAGCAGCTTAGCGCTAAGCCTGGGGAGGGAAAAACTGTTTTTT.

The chain recombines TRBV19 with TRBJ2-7; D possibly corresponds to TRBD1 (5 bases). The CDR3 contains 14 residues. V was cut by 3 bases and J by 2 bases, with 11 bases left in between. Germline V gives CDR1 LNHDA, CDR2 SQIVND (reference sequence). CDR3 loop: CASSIRGTPYEQYF. As DNA, the CDR3 is TGTGCCAGTAGTATTAGGGGCACACCCTACGAGCAGTACTTC.